In its sample, the clone carrying this T cell receptor (beta chain) was seen many times. The antigen remains unidentified. The data derive from a study of T cells after yellow fever vaccination. Study-level findings and limits: A limited proportion of clonotypes was detected within both the CD4 and CD8 compartments. At 95% to 96% for CD4 and approximately 88% for CD8, most primary-vaccination clones showed up again after the booster. Though it reached lower strength, the secondary response hit its peak faster, day 5 versus 15.

Conversion of TCR transcripts into cDNA relied on 5'RACE template switching, which added a universal primer site and UMIs. MiXCR was run by TCRdb on the 5' RACE reads, yielding one entry per CDR3 protein. The sample contains roughly 310,000 distinct CDR3 sequences, 3.6% of which appear only once. V was shortened by 1 base and J by 3 bases, with 9 bases between the two germline ends. CDR1 and CDR2 (germline): SGHTA, FQGNSA. The CDR3 is 14 amino acids. J is TRBJ1-1 and V is TRBV7-2; weak D call: TRBD1 (6 bases). The material sequenced was PBMCs, taken on the day of the yellow fever booster vaccination. The source of this sequence is a man aged 18 to 29 who received the YFV17D yellow fever vaccine. CDR3 bases: TGTGCCAGCAGCTTAGACGGGGGGCACACTGAAGCTTTCTTT. It is translated as CASSLDGGHTEAFF. The full variable domain, in which reference TRBV7-2 and TRBJ1-1 provide the parts outside the CDR3, is GAGVSQSPSNKVTEKGKDVELRCDPISGHTALYWYRQSLGQGLEFLIYFQGNSAPDKSGLPSDRFSAERTGGSVSTLTIQRTQQEDSAVYLCASSLDGGHTEAFFGQGTRLTVV.